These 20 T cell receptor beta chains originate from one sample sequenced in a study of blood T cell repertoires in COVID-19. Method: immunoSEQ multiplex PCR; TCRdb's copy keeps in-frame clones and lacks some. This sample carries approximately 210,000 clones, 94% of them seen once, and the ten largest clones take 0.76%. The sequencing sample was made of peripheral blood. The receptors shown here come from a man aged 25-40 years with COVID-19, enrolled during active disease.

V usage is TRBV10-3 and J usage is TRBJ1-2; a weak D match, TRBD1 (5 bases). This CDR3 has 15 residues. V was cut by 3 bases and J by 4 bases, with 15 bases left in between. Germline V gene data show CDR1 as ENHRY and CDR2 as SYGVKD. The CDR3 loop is CAISDSPGVGYGYTF. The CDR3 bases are TGTGCCATCAGTGATAGCCCGGGGGTCGGCTATGGCTACACCTTC.

CDR3: CASSTPRGGGNSNQPQHF. CDR3 DNA sequence: TGTGCCAGTAGCACCCCACGCGGGGGGGGAAATAGCAATCAGCCCCAGCATTTT. The rearrangement uses TRBV19 and TRBJ1-5, with D perhaps matching TRBD1 (5 bases). The CDR3 runs to 18 residues. The V gene's germline CDR1 is LNHDA and CDR2 SQIVND (reference sequence). V lost 6 bases to trimming and J lost 0 bases, with 21 bases between them.

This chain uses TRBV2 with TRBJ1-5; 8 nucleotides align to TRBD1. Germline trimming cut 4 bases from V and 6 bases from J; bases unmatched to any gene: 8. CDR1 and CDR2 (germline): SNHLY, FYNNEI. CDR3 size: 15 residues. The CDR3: CASSGSGGGFQPQHF. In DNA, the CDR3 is TGTGCCAGCAGTGGGTCAGGGGGCGGATTTCAGCCCCAGCATTTT.

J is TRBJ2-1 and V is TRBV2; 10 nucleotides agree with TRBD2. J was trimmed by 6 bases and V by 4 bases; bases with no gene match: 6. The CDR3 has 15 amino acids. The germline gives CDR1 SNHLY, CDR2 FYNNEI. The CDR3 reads CASSASGGAFNEQFF. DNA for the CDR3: TGTGCCAGCAGTGCGAGCGGGGGGGCTTTCAATGAGCAGTTCTTC.

Written as DNA, the CDR3 is TGTGCCAGCAGCGGGACTAGCGGGGGGGCCTTGGGAGAGCAGTACTTC. This translates into CASSGTSGGALGEQYF. The genes are TRBV9 and TRBJ2-7; TRBD2 agrees at 15 bases. V was pared by 3 bases and J by 7 bases, with 8 bases of the junction left unmatched. The CDR3 consists of 16 residues. The germline V gene encodes CDR1 SGDLS and CDR2 YYNGEE.

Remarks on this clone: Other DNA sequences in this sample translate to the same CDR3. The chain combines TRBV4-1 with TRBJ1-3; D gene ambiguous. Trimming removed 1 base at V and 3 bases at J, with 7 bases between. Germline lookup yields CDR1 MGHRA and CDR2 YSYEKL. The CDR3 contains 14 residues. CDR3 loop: CASSQGTGGNTIYF. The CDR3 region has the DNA TGCGCCAGCAGCCAAGGAACGGGTGGAAACACCATATATTTT.

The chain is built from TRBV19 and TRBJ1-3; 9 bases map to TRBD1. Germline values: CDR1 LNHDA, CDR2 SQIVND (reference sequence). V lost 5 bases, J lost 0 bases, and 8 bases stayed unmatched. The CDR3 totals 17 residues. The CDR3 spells CASSLGQGYHSGNTIYF. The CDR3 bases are TGTGCCAGTAGTCTGGGACAGGGTTACCACTCTGGAAACACCATATATTTT.

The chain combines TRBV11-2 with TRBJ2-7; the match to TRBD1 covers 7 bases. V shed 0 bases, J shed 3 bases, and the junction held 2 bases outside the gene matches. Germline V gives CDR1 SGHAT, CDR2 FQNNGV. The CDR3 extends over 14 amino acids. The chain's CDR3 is CASSLEPGGYEQYF. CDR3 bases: TGTGCCAGCAGCTTAGAGCCAGGGGGCTACGAGCAGTACTTC.

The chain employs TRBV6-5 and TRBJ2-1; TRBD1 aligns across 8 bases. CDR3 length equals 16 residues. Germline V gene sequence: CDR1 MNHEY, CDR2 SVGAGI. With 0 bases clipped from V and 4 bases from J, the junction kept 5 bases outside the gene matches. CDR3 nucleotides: TGTGCCAGCAGTTACTCGGCCGGGACAGGATACAATGAGCAGTTCTTC. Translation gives CASSYSAGTGYNEQFF.

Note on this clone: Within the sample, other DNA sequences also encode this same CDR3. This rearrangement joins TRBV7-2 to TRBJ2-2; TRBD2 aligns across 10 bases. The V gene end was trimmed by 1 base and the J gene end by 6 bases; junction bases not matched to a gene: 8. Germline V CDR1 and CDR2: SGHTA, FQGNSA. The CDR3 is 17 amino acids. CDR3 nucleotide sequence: TGTGCCAGCAGCTTAGGGTTAGCGGGGGGTCGATCCGGGGAGCTGTTTTTT. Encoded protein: CASSLGLAGGRSGELFF. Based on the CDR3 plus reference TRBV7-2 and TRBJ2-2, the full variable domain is GAGVSQSPSNKVTEKGKDVELRCDPISGHTALYWYRQSLGQGLEFLIYFQGNSAPDKSGLPSDRFSAERTGGSVSTLTIQRTQQEDSAVYLCASSLGLAGGRSGELFFGEGSRLTVL.

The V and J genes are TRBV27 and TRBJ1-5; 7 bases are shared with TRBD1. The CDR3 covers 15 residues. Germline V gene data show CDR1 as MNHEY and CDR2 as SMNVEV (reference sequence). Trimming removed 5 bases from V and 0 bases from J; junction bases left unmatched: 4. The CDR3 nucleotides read TGTGCCAGCAGTGACGGGACAGCTAGCAATCAGCCCCAGCATTTT. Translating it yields CASSDGTASNQPQHF.

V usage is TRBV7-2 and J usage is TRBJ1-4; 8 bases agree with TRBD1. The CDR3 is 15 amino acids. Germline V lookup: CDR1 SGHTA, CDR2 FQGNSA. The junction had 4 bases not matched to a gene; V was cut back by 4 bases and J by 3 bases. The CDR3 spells CASSSQGAPNEKLFF. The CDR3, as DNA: TGTGCCAGCAGCTCCCAGGGGGCCCCTAATGAAAAACTGTTTTTT.

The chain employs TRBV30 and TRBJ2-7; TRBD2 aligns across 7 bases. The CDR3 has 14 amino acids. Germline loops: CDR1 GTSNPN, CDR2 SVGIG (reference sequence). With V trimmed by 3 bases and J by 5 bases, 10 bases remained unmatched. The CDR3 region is CAWREWGGSHEQYF. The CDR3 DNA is TGTGCCTGGAGGGAGTGGGGGGGTTCGCACGAGCAGTACTTC.

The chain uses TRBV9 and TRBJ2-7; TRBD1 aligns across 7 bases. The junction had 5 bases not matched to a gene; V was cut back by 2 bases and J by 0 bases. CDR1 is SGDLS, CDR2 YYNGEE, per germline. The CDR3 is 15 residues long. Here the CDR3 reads CASSVGQINSYEQYF. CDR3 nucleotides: TGTGCCAGCAGCGTGGGACAGATTAACTCCTACGAGCAGTACTTC.

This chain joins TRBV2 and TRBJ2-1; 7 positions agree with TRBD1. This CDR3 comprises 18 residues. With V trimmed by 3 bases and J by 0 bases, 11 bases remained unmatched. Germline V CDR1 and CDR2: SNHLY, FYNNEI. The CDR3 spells CASSDLTGPYSSYNEQFF. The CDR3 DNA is TGTGCCAGCAGTGACCTGACAGGGCCCTATAGCTCCTACAATGAGCAGTTCTTC.

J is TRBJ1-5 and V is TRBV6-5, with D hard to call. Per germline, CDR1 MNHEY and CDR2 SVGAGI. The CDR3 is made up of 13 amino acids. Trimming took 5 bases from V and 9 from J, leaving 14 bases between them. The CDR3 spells CASSPGPWRPQHF. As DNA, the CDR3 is TGTGCCAGCAGTCCTGGCCCCTGGAGGCCCCAGCATTTT.

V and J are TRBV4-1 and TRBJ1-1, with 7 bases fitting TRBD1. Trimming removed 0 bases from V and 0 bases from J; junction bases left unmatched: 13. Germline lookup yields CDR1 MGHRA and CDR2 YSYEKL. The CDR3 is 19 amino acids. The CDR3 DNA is TGCGCCAGCAGCCAAGAAGACCCCCAACAGGGGCGCGTGAACACTGAAGCTTTCTTT. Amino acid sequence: CASSQEDPQQGRVNTEAFF.

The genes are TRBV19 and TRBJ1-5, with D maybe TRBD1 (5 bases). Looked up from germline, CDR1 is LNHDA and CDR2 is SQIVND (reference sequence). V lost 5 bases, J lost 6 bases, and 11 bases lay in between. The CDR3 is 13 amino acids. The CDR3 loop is CASSYRGGQPQHF. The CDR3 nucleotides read TGTGCCAGTAGTTATAGGGGAGGTCAGCCCCAGCATTTT.

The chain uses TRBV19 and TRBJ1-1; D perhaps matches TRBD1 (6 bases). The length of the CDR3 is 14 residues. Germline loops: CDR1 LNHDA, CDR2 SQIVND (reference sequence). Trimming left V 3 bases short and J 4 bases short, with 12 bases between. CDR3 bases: TGTGCCAGTAGTATGACAGGTCTGGGCACTGAAGCTTTCTTT. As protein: CASSMTGLGTEAFF. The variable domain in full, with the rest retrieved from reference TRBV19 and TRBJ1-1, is DGGITQSPKYLFRKEGQNVTLSCEQNLNHDAMYWYRQDPGQGLRLIYYSQIVNDFQKGDIAEGYSVSREKKESFPLTVTSAQKNPTAFYLCASSMTGLGTEAFFGQGTRLTVV.

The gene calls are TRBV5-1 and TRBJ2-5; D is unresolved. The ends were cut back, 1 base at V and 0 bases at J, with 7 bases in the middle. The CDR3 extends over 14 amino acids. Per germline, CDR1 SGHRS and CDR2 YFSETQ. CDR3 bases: TGCGCCAGCAGCTTGATGTCAGACCAAGAGACCCAGTACTTC. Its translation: CASSLMSDQETQYF.